This TCR beta chain was retrieved from a study of T cells after yellow fever vaccination. The CDR3 loop spans 13 amino acids. Germline V gene lookup returns CDR1 SGHAT and CDR2 FQNNGV. V shed 4 bases and J shed 4 bases, with 9 bases lying between them. From the 5' RACE reads, TCRdb called clonotypes with MiXCR, one entry per CDR3 protein. The data contain approximately 510,000 distinct CDR3 sequences, 20% to 25% of them singletons. The chain combines TRBV11-2 with TRBJ2-3; possibly TRBD1 for D (5 bases). Sequenced here: PBMCs, sampled 20 to 25 days after the first yellow fever vaccination. The TCR originated in a man aged 18 to 35 who received the YFV17D yellow fever vaccine. CDR3 region: CASSWTPPDTQYF. The CDR3 DNA reads TGTGCCAGCAGCTGGACACCGCCAGATACGCAGTATTTT.